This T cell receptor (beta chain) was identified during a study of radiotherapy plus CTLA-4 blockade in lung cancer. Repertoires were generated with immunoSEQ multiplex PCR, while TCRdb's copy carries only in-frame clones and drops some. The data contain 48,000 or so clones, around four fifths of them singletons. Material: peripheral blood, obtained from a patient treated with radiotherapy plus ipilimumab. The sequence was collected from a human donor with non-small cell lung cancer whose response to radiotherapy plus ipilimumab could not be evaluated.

CDR3 loop: CASSQGLTITDTQYF. The DNA for the CDR3 is TGCGCCAGCAGCCAAGGGTTGACTATCACAGATACGCAGTATTTT. The rearrangement uses TRBV4-1 and TRBJ2-3; a possible D gene is TRBD2 (5 bases). This CDR3 contains 15 residues. Germline-derived CDR1 and CDR2 are MGHRA and YSYEKL. V was cut by 1 base and J by 2 bases, with 10 bases left in between.